This is a list of T cell receptor beta chains from one sample in a study of a mutant IDH1 vaccine in newly diagnosed glioma. Their target antigens are unknown. Using immunoSEQ multiplex PCR, the repertoire was profiled, and TCRdb retains in-frame clones only, with some absent. This sample has around 40,000 clones, with about 80% found just once. Specimen: PBMCs, collected from a glioma patient whose treatment included an IDH1 peptide vaccine. The source is a man aged 18 to 30 with glioma. Some clones in this sample may be carry-over from other donors' samples. Both conserved end residues are part of each CDR3. Fields, in order: V gene, clone size, J gene, D gene, CDR3 length, CDR3 protein, CDR3 DNA. The D gene is left open where the match is weak. Clone size appears in some rows only: once, few, many, or a class for an expanded clone.

>TRBV6-6|once|TRBJ2-7|-|16
CASSPGQLRPSYEQYF
TGTGCCAGCAGCCCCGGACAGTTACGCCCTTCCTACGAGCAGTACTTC
>TRBV15|-|TRBJ2-3|-|15
CATSGTTVPSDTQYF
TGTGCCACCAGCGGAACGACAGTTCCCTCGGATACGCAGTATTTT
>TRBV30|-|TRBJ1-1|-|15
CAWRFTGISNTEAFF
TGTGCCTGGAGATTTACAGGGATTTCGAACACTGAAGCTTTCTTT
>TRBV6-1|-|TRBJ2-7|-|11
CASSEGYEQYF
TGTGCCAGCAGTGAAGGGTACGAGCAGTACTTC
>TRBV4-1|-|TRBJ2-5|-|13
CASSQGGLETQYF
TGCGCCAGCAGCCAAGGAGGTTTGGAGACCCAGTACTTC
>TRBV18|-|TRBJ1-1|-|13
CASSPLPSSEAFF
TGTGCCAGCTCACCACTTCCCAGCTCGGAAGCTTTCTTT
>TRBV4-2|-|TRBJ2-2|-|17
CASSQQLRTEITGELFF
TGTGCCAGCAGCCAGCAACTCCGGACGGAGATTACCGGGGAGCTGTTTTTT
>TRBV21-1|-|TRBJ1-2|-|16
CASSKADSSTNYGYTF
TGTGCCAGCAGCAAAGCAGACAGCTCTACTAACTATGGCTACACCTTC
>TRBV5-1|-|TRBJ1-1|-|14
CASSRDIMNTEAFF
TGCGCCAGCAGCAGGGACATCATGAACACTGAAGCTTTCTTT
>TRBV5-1|-|TRBJ2-1|-|15
CASSLTSTGYNEQFF
TGCGCCAGCAGCTTGACTAGCACAGGATACAATGAGCAGTTCTTC
>TRBV9|-|TRBJ1-4|TRBD1|14
CASSMTGVDEKLFF
TGTGCCAGCAGCATGACAGGGGTTGATGAAAAACTGTTTTTT
>TRBV5-4|-|TRBJ2-2|-|16
CASSLGQGQNTGELFF
TGTGCCAGCAGCTTGGGCCAGGGACAGAACACCGGGGAGCTGTTTTTT
>TRBV7-8|-|TRBJ2-3|-|15
CATQWGAGGTDTQYF
TGTGCCACGCAGTGGGGGGCTGGGGGCACAGATACGCAGTATTTT
>TRBV18|-|TRBJ2-7|-|13
CASSLQDSYEQYF
TGTGCCAGCTCACTTCAAGATTCCTACGAGCAGTACTTC
>TRBV27|-|TRBJ1-1|-|15
CASSFTGQAGTEAFF
TGTGCCAGCAGTTTCACTGGGCAGGCGGGGACTGAAGCTTTCTTT
>TRBV2|-|TRBJ1-1|-|13
CASSDFMNTEAFF
TGTGCCAGCAGTGACTTTATGAACACTGAAGCTTTCTTT
>TRBV7-8|-|TRBJ1-6|TRBD1|15
CASSLVAGGYSPLHF
TGTGCCAGCAGCTTAGTTGCAGGGGGATATTCACCCCTCCACTTT
>TRBV7-2|-|TRBJ1-4|-|13
CASSSEWGGLLFF
TGTGCCAGCAGCTCCGAATGGGGGGGGTTACTGTTTTTT
>TRBV4-3|once|TRBJ1-4|TRBD1|15
CASSYGWTGDEKLFF
TGCGCCAGCAGCTATGGATGGACAGGGGATGAAAAACTGTTTTTT
>TRBV11-2|-|TRBJ2-7|-|11
CASTSSYEQYF
TGTGCCAGCACCAGCTCCTACGAGCAGTACTTC
>TRBV10-3|-|TRBJ1-4|-|15
CAISGGRARGEKLFF
TGTGCCATCAGTGGGGGCAGGGCCCGGGGTGAAAAACTGTTTTTT
>TRBV6-5|-|TRBJ1-2|-|12
CASRPGGNGYTF
TGTGCCAGCAGACCCGGGGGGAATGGCTACACCTTC
>TRBV6-6|-|TRBJ2-7|TRBD2|15
CASSPGARETYEQYF
TGTGCCAGCAGCCCCGGGGCGCGGGAGACCTACGAGCAGTACTTC
>TRBV9|-|TRBJ1-2|-|14
CASSVAGGWNGYTF
TGTGCCAGCAGCGTAGCGGGAGGTTGGAATGGCTACACCTTC
>TRBV25-1|-|TRBJ2-1|-|13
CASSDQAYNEQFF
TGTGCCAGCAGTGATCAGGCCTACAATGAGCAGTTCTTC
>TRBV29-1|-|TRBJ1-1|-|13
CSGETVINTEAFF
TGCAGCGGGGAAACGGTGATCAACACTGAAGCTTTCTTT
>TRBV30|few|TRBJ1-1|TRBD1|13
CAARTDRGLEAFF
TGTGCCGCCAGAACGGACAGGGGGCTCGAAGCTTTCTTT
>TRBV14|-|TRBJ2-3|TRBD1|16
CASSRGQGATTDTQYF
TGTGCCAGCAGCCGGGGGCAGGGGGCGACCACAGATACGCAGTATTTT
>TRBV7-2|-|TRBJ1-3|TRBD1|15
CASSSGTGGYNTIYF
TGTGCCAGCAGCTCAGGGACAGGGGGCTATAACACCATATATTTT
>TRBV18|-|TRBJ2-3|-|16
CASSPPGTARGDTQYF
TGTGCCAGCTCACCACCGGGAACAGCCAGAGGGGATACGCAGTATTTT
>TRBV27|-|TRBJ1-5|-|15
CASSPRRGSNQPQHF
TGTGCCAGCAGTCCCCGCCGGGGTAGCAATCAGCCCCAGCATTTT
>TRBV7-9|-|TRBJ1-1|TRBD1|14
CASSLVTGGTEAFF
TGTGCCAGCAGCTTAGTGACAGGGGGTACTGAAGCTTTCTTT
>TRBV5-1|once|TRBJ2-3|-|12
CASSITLDTQYF
TGCGCCAGCAGCATTACGTTGGATACGCAGTATTTT
>TRBV19|-|TRBJ1-1|TRBD1|14
CASSRNRGDTEAFF
TGTGCCAGTAGCCGCAACAGGGGGGACACTGAAGCTTTCTTT
>TRBV30|few|TRBJ1-1|-|12
CAWGQLNTEAFF
TGTGCCTGGGGACAGTTGAACACTGAAGCTTTCTTT
>TRBV27|-|TRBJ1-1|-|13
CASSQPRATEAFF
TGTGCCAGCAGCCAACCTCGGGCTACTGAAGCTTTCTTT
>TRBV30|-|TRBJ2-5|-|13
CAWSRTAQETQYF
TGTGCCTGGAGTCGGACAGCCCAAGAGACCCAGTACTTC
>TRBV5-8|-|TRBJ1-2|-|15
CASSQSVGEPSGYTF
TGCGCCAGCAGCCAATCGGTAGGGGAACCGTCTGGCTACACCTTC
>TRBV11-1|-|TRBJ2-7|-|15
CASSLLARATYEQYF
TGTGCCAGCAGCTTATTGGCTAGAGCCACCTACGAGCAGTACTTC
>TRBV19|-|TRBJ1-1|-|15
CASSMWGGMNTEAFF
TGTGCCAGTAGTATGTGGGGGGGTATGAACACTGAAGCTTTCTTT
>TRBV7-2|-|TRBJ2-7|-|15
CASRHLTGTGYEQYF
TGTGCCAGCAGACATCTGACCGGGACTGGCTACGAGCAGTACTTC
>TRBV5-1|-|TRBJ1-2|-|11
CASRGGYGYTF
TGCGCCAGCAGGGGTGGGTATGGCTACACCTTC
>TRBV11-2|-|TRBJ1-6|-|14
CASRQDSRNSPLHF
TGTGCCAGCAGGCAGGACAGTAGAAATTCACCCCTCCACTTT
>TRBV29-1|-|TRBJ2-1|-|12
CSVELGGYEQFF
TGCAGCGTTGAATTAGGGGGGTATGAGCAGTTCTTC
>TRBV5-6|-|TRBJ2-3|TRBD1|16
CASSHVGTGDTDTQYF
TGTGCCAGCAGCCACGTCGGGACAGGGGACACAGATACGCAGTATTTT
>TRBV9|-|TRBJ1-5|-|15
CASSVGPQGGQPQHF
TGTGCCAGCAGCGTTGGGCCCCAGGGTGGTCAGCCCCAGCATTTT
>TRBV4-2|-|TRBJ2-3|TRBD2|19
CASSQDLLAGQITTDTQYF
TGTGCCAGCAGCCAAGATCTTTTAGCGGGGCAGATAACCACAGATACGCAGTATTTT
>TRBV4-1|once|TRBJ1-5|-|12
CASSLPLGPQHF
TGCGCCAGCAGCCTGCCTTTGGGTCCCCAGCATTTT
>TRBV7-9|-|TRBJ1-2|-|15
CASRLKGGRGNGYTF
TGTGCCAGCAGATTAAAAGGTGGTCGGGGAAATGGCTACACCTTC
>TRBV6-1|-|TRBJ2-7|TRBD1|15
CASSEFGTGGYEQYF
TGTGCCAGCAGTGAGTTTGGGACAGGGGGCTACGAGCAGTACTTC
>TRBV9|-|TRBJ2-7|TRBD2|15
CASSLSGGSSYEQYF
TGTGCCAGCAGCCTTAGCGGCGGGAGCTCCTACGAGCAGTACTTC
>TRBV5-1|-|TRBJ2-7|TRBD1|14
CASGPGQRSYEQYF
TGCGCCAGCGGACCGGGACAGCGCTCCTACGAGCAGTACTTC
>TRBV6-1|-|TRBJ2-3|TRBD2|15
CASSIWTSGRDTQYF
TGTGCCAGCAGTATTTGGACTAGCGGGAGGGATACGCAGTATTTT
>TRBV7-8|once|TRBJ1-1|-|14
CASSLGYMDTEAFF
TGTGCCAGCAGCTTAGGTTACATGGACACTGAAGCTTTCTTT